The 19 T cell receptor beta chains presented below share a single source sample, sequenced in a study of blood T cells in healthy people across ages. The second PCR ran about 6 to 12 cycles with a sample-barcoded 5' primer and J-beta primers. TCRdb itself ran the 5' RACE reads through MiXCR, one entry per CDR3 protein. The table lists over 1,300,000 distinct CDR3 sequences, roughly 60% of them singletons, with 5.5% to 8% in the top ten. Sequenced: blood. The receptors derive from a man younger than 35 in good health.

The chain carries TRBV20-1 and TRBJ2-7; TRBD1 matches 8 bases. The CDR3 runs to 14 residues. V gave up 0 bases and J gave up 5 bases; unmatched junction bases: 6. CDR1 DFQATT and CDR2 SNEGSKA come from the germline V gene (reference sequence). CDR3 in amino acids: CSARDRGRLDEQYF. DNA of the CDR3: TGCAGTGCTAGAGACAGGGGGCGCCTTGACGAGCAGTACTTC.

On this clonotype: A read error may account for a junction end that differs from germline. The CDR3 loop reads CASWGDQAKNIRYF. CDR3 bases: TGTGCCAGTTGGGGGGATCAAGCCAAAAACATTCGGTACTTC. The chain employs TRBV6-2 or TRBV6-3 and TRBJ2-4; D is perhaps TRBD2 (6 bases). Germline CDR1 MNHEY, CDR2 SVGEGT. CDR3 length: 14 residues.

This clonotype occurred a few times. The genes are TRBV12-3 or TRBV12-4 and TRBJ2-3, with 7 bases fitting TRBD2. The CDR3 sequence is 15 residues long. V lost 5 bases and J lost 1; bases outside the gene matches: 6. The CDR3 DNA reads TGTGCCAGCAGTCCGGGAGGAGCGGGCACAGATACGCAGTATTTT. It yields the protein CASSPGGAGTDTQYF.

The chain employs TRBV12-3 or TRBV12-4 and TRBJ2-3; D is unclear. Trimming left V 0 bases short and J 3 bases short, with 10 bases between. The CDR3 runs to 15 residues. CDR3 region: CASSLASRATDTQYF. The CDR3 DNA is TGTGCCAGCAGTTTAGCCAGTCGGGCGACAGATACGCAGTATTTT.

The CDR3 DNA is TGTGCCAGCAGTGGCGCAGCCAACTATGGCTACACCTTC. This encodes CASSGAANYGYTF. The chain has TRBV2 and TRBJ1-2; D is unresolved. V was cut by 4 bases and J by 2 bases, with 8 bases left in between. The CDR3 consists of 13 residues. The germline V gene encodes CDR1 SNHLY and CDR2 FYNNEI.

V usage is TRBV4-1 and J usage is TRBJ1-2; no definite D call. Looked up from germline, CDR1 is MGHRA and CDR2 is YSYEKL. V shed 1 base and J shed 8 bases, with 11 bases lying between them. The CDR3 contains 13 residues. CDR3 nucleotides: TGCGCCAGCAGCCAAGGGACGGTCCTAGGCTACACCTTC. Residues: CASSQGTVLGYTF.

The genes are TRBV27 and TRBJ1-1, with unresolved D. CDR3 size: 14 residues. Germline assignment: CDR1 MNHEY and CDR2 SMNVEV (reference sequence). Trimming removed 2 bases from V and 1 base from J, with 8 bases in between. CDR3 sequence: CASSLSARNTEAFF. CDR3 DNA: TGTGCCAGCAGTTTAAGTGCTAGGAACACTGAAGCTTTCTTT.

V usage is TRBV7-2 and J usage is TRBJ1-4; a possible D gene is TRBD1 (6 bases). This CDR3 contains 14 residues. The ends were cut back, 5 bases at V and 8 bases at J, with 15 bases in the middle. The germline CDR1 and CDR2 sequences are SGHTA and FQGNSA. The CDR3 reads CASSQSGQIEKLFF. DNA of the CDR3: TGTGCCAGCAGCCAAAGTGGACAGATAGAAAAACTGTTTTTT.

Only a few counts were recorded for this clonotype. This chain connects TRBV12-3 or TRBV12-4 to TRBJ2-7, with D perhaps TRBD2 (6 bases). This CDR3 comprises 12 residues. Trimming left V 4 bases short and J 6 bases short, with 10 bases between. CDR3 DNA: TGTGCCAGCAGTTGGGAAGCGGGCGAGCAGTACTTC. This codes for CASSWEAGEQYF.

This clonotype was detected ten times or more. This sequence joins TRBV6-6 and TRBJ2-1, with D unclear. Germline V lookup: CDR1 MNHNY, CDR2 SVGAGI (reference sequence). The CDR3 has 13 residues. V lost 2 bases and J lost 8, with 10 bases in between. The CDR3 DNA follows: TGTGCCAGCAGTTACACGGAAACTGATGAGCAGTTCTTC. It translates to CASSYTETDEQFF.

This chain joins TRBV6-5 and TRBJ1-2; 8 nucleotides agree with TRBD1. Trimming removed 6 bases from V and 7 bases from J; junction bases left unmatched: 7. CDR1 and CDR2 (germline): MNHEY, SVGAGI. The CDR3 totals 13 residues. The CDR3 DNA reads TGTGCCAGCAGCTGGGACAGGATGAGTGGCTACACCTTC. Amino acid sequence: CASSWDRMSGYTF.

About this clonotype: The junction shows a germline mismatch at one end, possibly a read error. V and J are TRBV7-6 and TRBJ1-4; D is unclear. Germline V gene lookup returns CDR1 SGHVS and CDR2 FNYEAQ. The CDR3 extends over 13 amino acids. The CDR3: CASGDGFNEKLFF. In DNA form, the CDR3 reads TGTGCCAGTGGAGACGGATTTAATGAAAAGCTGTTTTTT.

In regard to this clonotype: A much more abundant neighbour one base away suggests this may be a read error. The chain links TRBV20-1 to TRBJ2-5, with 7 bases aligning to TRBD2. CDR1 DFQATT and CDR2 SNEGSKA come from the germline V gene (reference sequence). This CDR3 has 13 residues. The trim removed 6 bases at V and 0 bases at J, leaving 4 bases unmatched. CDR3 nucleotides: TGCAGTGCGCTACTAGCGAACCAAGAGACCCAGTACTTC. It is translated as CSALLANQETQYF.

The CDR3 loop reads CASSLELAGQEATQYF. CDR3 DNA: TGTGCCAGCAGCTTAGAACTAGCGGGCCAGGAGGCTACGCAGTATTTT. J is TRBJ2-3 and V is TRBV13, with 9 positions matching TRBD2. The ends lost 1 base at V and 8 bases at J; junction bases unmatched: 10. The CDR3 contains 16 residues. Germline assignment: CDR1 PRHDT and CDR2 FYEKMQ (reference sequence).

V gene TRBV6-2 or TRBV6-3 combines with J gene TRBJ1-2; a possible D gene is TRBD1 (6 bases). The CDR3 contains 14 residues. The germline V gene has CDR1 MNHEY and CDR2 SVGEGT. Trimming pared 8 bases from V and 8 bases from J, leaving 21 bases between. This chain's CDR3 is CASAKLLQGGGYTF. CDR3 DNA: TGTGCCAGCGCCAAACTTCTACAGGGAGGGGGCTACACCTTC.

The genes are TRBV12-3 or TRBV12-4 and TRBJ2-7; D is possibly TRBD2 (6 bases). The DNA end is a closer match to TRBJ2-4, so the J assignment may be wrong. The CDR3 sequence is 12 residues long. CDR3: CASSATGDIQYF. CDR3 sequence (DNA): TGTGCCAGCAGTGCTACGGGGGACATTCAGTACTTC.

CDR3 region: CASSRRRYNEQFF. The CDR3 DNA follows: TGTGCCAGCAGTCGGAGGAGGTACAATGAGCAGTTCTTC. The chain links TRBV27 to TRBJ2-1; D perhaps matches TRBD2 (5 bases). Per germline, CDR1 MNHEY and CDR2 SMNVEV (reference sequence). V lost 5 bases and J lost 4, with 9 bases in between. CDR3 length equals 13 residues.

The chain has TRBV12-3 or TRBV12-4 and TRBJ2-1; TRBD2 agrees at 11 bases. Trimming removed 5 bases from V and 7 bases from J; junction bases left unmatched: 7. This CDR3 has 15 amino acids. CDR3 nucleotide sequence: TGTGCCAGCAGTACGACTAGCGGGATGGGTAATGAGCAGTTCTTC. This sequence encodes CASSTTSGMGNEQFF.

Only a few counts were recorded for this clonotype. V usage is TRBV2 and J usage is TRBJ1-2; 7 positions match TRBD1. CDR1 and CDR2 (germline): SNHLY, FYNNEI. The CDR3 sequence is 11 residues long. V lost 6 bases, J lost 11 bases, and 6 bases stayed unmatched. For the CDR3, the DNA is TGTGCCAGCAGCCGGGACAGAATTTACACCTTC. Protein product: CASSRDRIYTF.